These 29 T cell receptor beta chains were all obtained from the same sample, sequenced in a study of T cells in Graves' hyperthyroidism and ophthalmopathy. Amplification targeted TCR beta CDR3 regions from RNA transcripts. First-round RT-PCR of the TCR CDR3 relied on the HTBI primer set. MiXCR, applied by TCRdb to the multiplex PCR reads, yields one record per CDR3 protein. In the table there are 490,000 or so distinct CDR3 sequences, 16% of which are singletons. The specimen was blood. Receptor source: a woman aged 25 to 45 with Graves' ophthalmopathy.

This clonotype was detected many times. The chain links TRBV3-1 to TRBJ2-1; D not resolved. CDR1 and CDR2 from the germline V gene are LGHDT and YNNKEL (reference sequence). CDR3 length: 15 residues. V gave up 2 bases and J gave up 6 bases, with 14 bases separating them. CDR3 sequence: CASSQYTGSSNEQFF. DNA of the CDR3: TGTGCCAGCAGCCAATACACCGGGTCCAGCAATGAGCAGTTCTTC.

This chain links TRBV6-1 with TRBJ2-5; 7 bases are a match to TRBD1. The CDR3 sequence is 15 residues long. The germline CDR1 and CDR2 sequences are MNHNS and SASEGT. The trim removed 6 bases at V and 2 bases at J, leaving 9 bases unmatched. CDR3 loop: CASSDAGQEQETQYF. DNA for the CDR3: TGTGCCAGCAGCGATGCCGGACAGGAACAAGAGACCCAGTACTTC.

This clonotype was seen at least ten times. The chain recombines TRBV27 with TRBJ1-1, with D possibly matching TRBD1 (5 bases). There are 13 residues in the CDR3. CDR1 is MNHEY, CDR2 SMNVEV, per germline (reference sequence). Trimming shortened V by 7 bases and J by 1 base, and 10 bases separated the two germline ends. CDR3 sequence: CASKDTGNTEAFF. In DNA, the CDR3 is TGTGCCAGCAAGGACACCGGGAACACTGAAGCTTTCTTT.

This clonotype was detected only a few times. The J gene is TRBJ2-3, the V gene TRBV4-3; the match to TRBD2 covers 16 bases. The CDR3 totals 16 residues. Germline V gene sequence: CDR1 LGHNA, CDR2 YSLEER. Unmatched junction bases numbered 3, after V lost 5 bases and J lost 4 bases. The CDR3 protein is CASSEGTSGRADTQYF. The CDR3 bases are TGCGCCAGCAGCGAAGGGACTAGCGGGAGGGCAGATACGCAGTATTTT.

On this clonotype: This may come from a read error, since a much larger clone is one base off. The CDR3 DNA reads as TGTGCCAGCAGCCGTTCGGTTTGGATAGGGGATGAGCGGTTCTTC. Protein sequence: CASSRSVWIGDERFF. The chain links TRBV28 to TRBJ2-1; D is perhaps TRBD1 (5 bases). The length of the CDR3 is 15 residues. Germline V lookup: CDR1 MDHEN, CDR2 SYDVKM.

The DNA of the CDR3 is TGTGCCAGCAGCCAATACAGCTTTCAGCCCCAGCATTTT. It codes for CASSQYSFQPQHF. V gene TRBV3-1 combines with J gene TRBJ1-5, with no clear D. Germline assignment: CDR1 LGHDT and CDR2 YNNKEL (reference sequence). The CDR3 has 13 residues. The V and J ends lost 2 bases and 6 bases respectively, with 8 bases between them.

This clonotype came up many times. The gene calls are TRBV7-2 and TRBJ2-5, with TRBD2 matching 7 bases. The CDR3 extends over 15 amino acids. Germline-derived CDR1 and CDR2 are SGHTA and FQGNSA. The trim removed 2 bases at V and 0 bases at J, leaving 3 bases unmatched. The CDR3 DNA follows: TGTGCCAGCAGCTTACGGGGGGTCAACCAAGAGACCCAGTACTTC. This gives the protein CASSLRGVNQETQYF. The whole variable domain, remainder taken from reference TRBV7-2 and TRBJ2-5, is GAGVSQSPSNKVTEKGKDVELRCDPISGHTALYWYRQSLGQGLEFLIYFQGNSAPDKSGLPSDRFSAERTGGSVSTLTIQRTQQEDSAVYLCASSLRGVNQETQYFGPGTRLLVL.

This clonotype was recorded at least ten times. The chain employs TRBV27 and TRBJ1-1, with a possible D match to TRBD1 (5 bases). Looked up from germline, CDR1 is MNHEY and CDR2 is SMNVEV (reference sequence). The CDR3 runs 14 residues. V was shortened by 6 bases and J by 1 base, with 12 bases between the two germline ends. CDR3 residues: CASRRGRQNTEAFF. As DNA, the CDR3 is TGTGCCAGCAGGAGGGGACGGCAGAACACTGAAGCTTTCTTT.

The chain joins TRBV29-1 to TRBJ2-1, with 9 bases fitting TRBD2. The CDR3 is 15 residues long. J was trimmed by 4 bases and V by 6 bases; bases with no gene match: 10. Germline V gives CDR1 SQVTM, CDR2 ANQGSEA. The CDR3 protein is CSVPIWAGGYNEQFF. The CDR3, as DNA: TGCAGCGTGCCCATCTGGGCGGGAGGGTACAATGAGCAGTTCTTC.

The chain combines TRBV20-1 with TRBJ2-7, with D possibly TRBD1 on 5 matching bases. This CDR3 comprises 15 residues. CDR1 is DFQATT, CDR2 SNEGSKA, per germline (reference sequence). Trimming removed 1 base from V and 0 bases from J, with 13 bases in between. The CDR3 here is CSARVPGKNSYEQYF. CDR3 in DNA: TGCAGTGCTAGAGTCCCAGGGAAGAACTCCTACGAGCAGTACTTC.

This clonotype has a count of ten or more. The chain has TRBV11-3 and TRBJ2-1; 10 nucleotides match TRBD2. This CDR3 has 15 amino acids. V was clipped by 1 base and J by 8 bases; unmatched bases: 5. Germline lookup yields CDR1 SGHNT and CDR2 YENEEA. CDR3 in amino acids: CASSLGASGSYEQFF. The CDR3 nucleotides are TGTGCCAGCAGCTTAGGTGCTAGCGGGAGCTATGAGCAGTTCTTC.

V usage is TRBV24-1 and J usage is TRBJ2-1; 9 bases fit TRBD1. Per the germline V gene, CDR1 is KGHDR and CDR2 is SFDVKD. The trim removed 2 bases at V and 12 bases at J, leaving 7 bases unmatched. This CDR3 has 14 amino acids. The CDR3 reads CATSDSGQGFVQFF. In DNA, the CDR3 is TGTGCCACCAGTGATTCGGGACAGGGCTTTGTGCAGTTCTTC.

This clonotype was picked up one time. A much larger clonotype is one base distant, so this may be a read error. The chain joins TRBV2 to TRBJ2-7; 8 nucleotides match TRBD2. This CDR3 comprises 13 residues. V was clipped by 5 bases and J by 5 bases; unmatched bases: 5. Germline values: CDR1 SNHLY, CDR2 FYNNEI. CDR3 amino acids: CASSWAGGHEQYF. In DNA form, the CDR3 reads TGTGCCAGCAGTTGGGCGGGGGGTCACGAGCAGTACTTC.

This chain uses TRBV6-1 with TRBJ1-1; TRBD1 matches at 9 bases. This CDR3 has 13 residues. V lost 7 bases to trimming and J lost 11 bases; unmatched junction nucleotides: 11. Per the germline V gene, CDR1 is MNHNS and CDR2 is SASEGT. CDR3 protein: CASTETRGQGAFF. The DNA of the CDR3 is TGTGCCAGCACCGAAACAAGAGGACAGGGGGCTTTCTTT.

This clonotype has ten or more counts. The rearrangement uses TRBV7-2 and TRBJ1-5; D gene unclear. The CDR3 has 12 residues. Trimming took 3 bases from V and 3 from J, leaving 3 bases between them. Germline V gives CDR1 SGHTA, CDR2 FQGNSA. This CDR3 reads CASSLNNQPQHF. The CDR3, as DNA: TGTGCCAGCAGCTTGAACAATCAGCCCCAGCATTTT.

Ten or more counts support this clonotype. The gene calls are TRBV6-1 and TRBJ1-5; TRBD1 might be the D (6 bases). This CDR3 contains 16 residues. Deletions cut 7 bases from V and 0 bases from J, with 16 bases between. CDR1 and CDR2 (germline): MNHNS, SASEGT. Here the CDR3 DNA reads TGTGCCAGCAATCCCGACAGGCGACCTAGCAATCAGCCCCAGCATTTT. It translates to CASNPDRRPSNQPQHF.

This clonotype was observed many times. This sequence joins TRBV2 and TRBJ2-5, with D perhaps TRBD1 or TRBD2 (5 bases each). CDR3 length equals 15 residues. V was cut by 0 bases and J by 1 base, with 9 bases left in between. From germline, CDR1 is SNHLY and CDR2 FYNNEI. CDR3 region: CASSEAGVLQETQYF. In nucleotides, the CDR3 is TGTGCCAGCAGTGAAGCGGGGGTTCTCCAAGAGACCCAGTACTTC.

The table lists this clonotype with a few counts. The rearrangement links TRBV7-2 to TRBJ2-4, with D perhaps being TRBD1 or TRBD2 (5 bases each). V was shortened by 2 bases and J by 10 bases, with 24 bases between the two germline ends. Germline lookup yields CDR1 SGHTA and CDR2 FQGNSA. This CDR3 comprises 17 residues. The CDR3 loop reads CASSLPETGPDEGIQYF. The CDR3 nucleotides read TGTGCCAGCAGCTTACCGGAGACCGGGCCTGATGAGGGGATTCAGTACTTC.

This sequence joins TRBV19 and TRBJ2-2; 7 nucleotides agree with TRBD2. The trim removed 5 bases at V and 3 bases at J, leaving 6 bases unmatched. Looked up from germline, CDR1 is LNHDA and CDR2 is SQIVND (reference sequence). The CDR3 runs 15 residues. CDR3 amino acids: CASSYSGDYTGELFF. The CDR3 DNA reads TGTGCCAGTAGTTACAGCGGGGACTACACCGGGGAGCTGTTTTTT.

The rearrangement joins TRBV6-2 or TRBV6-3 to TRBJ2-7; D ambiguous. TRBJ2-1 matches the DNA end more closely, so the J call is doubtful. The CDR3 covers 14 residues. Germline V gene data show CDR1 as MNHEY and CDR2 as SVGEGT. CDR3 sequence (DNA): TGTGCCAGCAGTTACTCTAGGACCGCCCCACGGCAGTTCTTC. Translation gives CASSYSRTAPRQFF.

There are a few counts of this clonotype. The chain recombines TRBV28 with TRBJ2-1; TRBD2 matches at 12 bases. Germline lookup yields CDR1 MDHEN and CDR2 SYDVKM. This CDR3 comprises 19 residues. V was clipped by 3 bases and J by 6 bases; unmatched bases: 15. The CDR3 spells CASSLHLAGGPFAANEQFF. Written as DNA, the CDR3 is TGTGCCAGCAGTTTGCACCTAGCGGGAGGGCCTTTCGCTGCCAATGAGCAGTTCTTC.

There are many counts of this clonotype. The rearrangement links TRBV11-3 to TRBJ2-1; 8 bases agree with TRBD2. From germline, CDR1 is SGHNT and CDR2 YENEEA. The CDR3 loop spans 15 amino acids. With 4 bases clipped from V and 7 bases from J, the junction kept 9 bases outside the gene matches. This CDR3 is CASSSEGAGGNEQFF. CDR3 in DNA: TGTGCCAGCAGCTCCGAAGGGGCGGGAGGAAATGAGCAGTTCTTC.

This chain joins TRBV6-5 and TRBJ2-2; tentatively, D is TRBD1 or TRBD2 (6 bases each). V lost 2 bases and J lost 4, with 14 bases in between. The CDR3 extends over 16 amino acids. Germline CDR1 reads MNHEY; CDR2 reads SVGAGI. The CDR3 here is CASSYKGGTATGELFF. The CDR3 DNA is TGTGCCAGCAGTTACAAAGGGGGGACTGCCACCGGGGAGCTGTTTTTT.

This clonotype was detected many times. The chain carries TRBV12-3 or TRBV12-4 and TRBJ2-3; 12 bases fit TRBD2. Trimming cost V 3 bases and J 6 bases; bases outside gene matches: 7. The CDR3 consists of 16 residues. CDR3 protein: CASSFTLAGGMDTQYF. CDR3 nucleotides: TGTGCCAGCAGTTTCACGCTAGCGGGAGGGATGGATACGCAGTATTTT.

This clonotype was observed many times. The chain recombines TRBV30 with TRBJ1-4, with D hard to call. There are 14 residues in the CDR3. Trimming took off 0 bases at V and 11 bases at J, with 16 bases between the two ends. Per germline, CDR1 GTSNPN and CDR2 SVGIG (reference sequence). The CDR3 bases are TGTGCCTGGAGTGTACAAACAGACGGAAGGAAACTGTTTTTT. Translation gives CAWSVQTDGRKLFF.

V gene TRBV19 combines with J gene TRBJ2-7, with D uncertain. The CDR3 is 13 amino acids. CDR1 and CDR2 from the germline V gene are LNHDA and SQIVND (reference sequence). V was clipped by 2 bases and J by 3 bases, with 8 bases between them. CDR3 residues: CASSITKDYEQYF. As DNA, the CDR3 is TGTGCCAGTAGTATAACTAAGGACTACGAGCAGTACTTC.

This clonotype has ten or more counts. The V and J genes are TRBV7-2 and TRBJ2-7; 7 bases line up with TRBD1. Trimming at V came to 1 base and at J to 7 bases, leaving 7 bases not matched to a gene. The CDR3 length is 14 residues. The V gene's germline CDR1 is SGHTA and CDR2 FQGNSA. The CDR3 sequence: CASSLDRGIAEQYF. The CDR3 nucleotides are TGTGCCAGCAGCTTAGACAGGGGAATCGCGGAGCAGTACTTC.

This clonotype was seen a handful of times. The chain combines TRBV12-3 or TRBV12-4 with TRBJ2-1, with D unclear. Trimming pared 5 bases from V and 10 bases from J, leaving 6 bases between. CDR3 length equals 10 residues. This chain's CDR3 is CASSSSEQFF. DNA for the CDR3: TGTGCCAGCAGTAGTTCCGAGCAGTTCTTC.

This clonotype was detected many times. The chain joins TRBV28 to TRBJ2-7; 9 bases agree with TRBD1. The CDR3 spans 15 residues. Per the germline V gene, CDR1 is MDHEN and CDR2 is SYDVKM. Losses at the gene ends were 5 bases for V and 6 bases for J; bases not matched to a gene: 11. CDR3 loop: CASSSPGTGCPEQYF. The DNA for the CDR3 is TGTGCCAGCAGTAGCCCCGGGACAGGGTGCCCCGAGCAGTACTTC.